These 31 T cell receptor beta chains share one sample of origin, sequenced in a study of early T cells in non-severe SARS-CoV-2 infection. TCRdb re-analysed the 5' RACE reads in MiXCR, keeping a single row per CDR3 protein. This table holds about 60,000 distinct CDR3 sequences, around 13% found once. Sequencing input: whole blood. These receptors were collected from an adult who was a healthcare worker with PCR-confirmed SARS-CoV-2 infection or an uninfected control (not recorded which).

The chain carries TRBV18 and TRBJ1-6, with D perhaps matching TRBD1 (5 bases). The length of the CDR3 is 15 residues. Germline loops: CDR1 KGHSH, CDR2 LQKENI. V gave up 5 bases and J gave up 6 bases, with 14 bases separating them. Here the CDR3 reads CASSSNPGLNSPLHF. As DNA, the CDR3 is TGTGCCAGCTCATCCAATCCGGGACTTAATTCACCCCTCCACTTT.

This clonotype was detected ten times or more. The chain joins TRBV6-6 to TRBJ2-7, with D perhaps TRBD1 or TRBD2 (5 bases each). V lost 3 bases to trimming and J lost 6 bases, with 15 bases between them. Germline-derived CDR1 and CDR2 are MNHNY and SVGAGI (reference sequence). The CDR3 consists of 14 residues. DNA of the CDR3: TGTGCCAGCAGTTATAACCTGAGGGACCGCGAGCAGTACTTC. It translates to CASSYNLRDREQYF.

This clonotype has a single count. The chain joins TRBV2 to TRBJ1-2, with TRBD1 identical over 9 bases. The trim removed 6 bases at V and 4 bases at J, leaving 6 bases unmatched. CDR1 and CDR2 (germline): SNHLY, FYNNEI. The CDR3 is made up of 14 amino acids. The DNA for the CDR3 is TGTGCCAGCAGACCCCCGGGACAGGGCTATGGCTACACCTTC. Its translation: CASRPPGQGYGYTF.

This clonotype was seen ten or more times. The chain joins TRBV9 to TRBJ2-2; D ambiguous. Germline CDR1 reads SGDLS; CDR2 reads YYNGEE. Trimming shortened V by 4 bases and J by 0 bases, and 7 bases separated the two germline ends. CDR3 length equals 14 residues. CDR3 region: CASSSTPNTGELFF. In DNA form, the CDR3 reads TGTGCCAGCAGCTCGACACCGAACACCGGGGAGCTGTTTTTT.

J is TRBJ2-1 and V is TRBV11-2; 8 nucleotides agree with TRBD2. V shed 7 bases and J 0 bases; nucleotides not matched to a gene: 8. Germline assignment: CDR1 SGHAT and CDR2 FQNNGV. The CDR3 is 16 amino acids. As DNA, the CDR3 is TGTGCCAGCATCGGACTAGCCCGGCTCTCCTACAATGAGCAGTTCTTC. Translation: CASIGLARLSYNEQFF.

This clonotype has more than one count but fewer than ten. The chain uses TRBV24-1 and TRBJ2-1; 13 bases are shared with TRBD2. This CDR3 is 17 amino acids long. Germline V gene lookup returns CDR1 KGHDR and CDR2 SFDVKD. The J segment lost 5 bases and the V segment lost 2 bases, leaving 5 bases of the junction unmatched. Here the CDR3 reads CATSDSGLAGRNNEQFF. In DNA, the CDR3 is TGTGCCACCAGTGATTCGGGACTAGCGGGAAGGAACAATGAGCAGTTCTTC.

This clonotype was seen a few times. This sequence joins TRBV29-1 and TRBJ2-2; D not resolved. This CDR3 is built from 11 residues. Germline values: CDR1 SQVTM, CDR2 ANQGSEA. V was pared by 6 bases and J by 7 bases, with 9 bases between. The CDR3 bases are TGCAGCGTAGGAAGAAGCGGGGAGCTGTTTTTT. As protein: CSVGRSGELFF.

This clonotype was counted only a few times. V is TRBV4-1 and J is TRBJ2-1; perhaps TRBD2 as D (5 bases). V was cut by 5 bases and J by 8 bases, with 19 bases left in between. The CDR3 is 15 residues long. CDR1 MGHRA and CDR2 YSYEKL come from the germline V gene. The CDR3 sequence is CASSIAYPPEDEQFF. The CDR3 nucleotides are TGCGCCAGCAGCATAGCCTACCCTCCGGAGGATGAGCAGTTCTTC.

This clonotype was seen more than once but under ten times. The rearrangement links TRBV24-1 to TRBJ2-3; D is unclear. Germline CDR1 reads KGHDR; CDR2 reads SFDVKD. Trimming took off 5 bases at V and 2 bases at J, with 13 bases between the two ends. CDR3 length: 15 residues. As DNA, the CDR3 is TGTGCCACCAGTGCGAGTGAGTTAGACACAGATACGCAGTATTTT. This gives the protein CATSASELDTDTQYF.

At least ten counts were recorded for this clonotype. The CDR3 bases are TGTGCCAGCAGTTTCGGACTAGCGGGGGAACAAAGGTTCTTC. It translates to CASSFGLAGEQRFF. The rearrangement links TRBV6-5 to TRBJ2-1; TRBD2 agrees at 13 bases. V lost 4 bases, J lost 15 bases, and 9 bases stayed unmatched. The length of the CDR3 is 14 residues. CDR1 is MNHEY, CDR2 SVGAGI, per germline.

Points on this clonotype: This may be a read error, as it is one base from a much larger clone. The rearrangement uses TRBV2 and TRBJ1-1; D uncertain. Germline CDR1 SNHLY, CDR2 FYNNEI. The V end was cut by 6 bases, the J end by 2 bases, with 13 bases between. This CDR3 spans 14 amino acids. CDR3 sequence (DNA): TGTGCCAGCAGCGTTAAAGTGGGAAACACTGAAGCTTTCTTT. This encodes CASSVKVGNTEAFF.

The CDR3 nucleotides read TGCAGCGTCTCCGGACAACTACAAGAGACCCAGTACTTC. Encoded protein: CSVSGQLQETQYF. The rearrangement joins TRBV29-1 to TRBJ2-5; tentatively, D is TRBD1 (5 bases). Per the germline V gene, CDR1 is SQVTM and CDR2 is ANQGSEA. Between the trimmed V and J ends, which lost 6 bases and 2 bases, there was a span of 13 bases. This CDR3 is 13 amino acids long.

In its sample, this clonotype was seen many times. The rearrangement joins TRBV28 to TRBJ2-4; no clear D gene. CDR3 length equals 14 residues. V was shortened by 7 bases and J by 0 bases, with 10 bases between the two germline ends. Germline V lookup: CDR1 MDHEN, CDR2 SYDVKM. DNA of the CDR3: TGTGCCAGCACTGACTTCTTAGCCAAAAACATTCAGTACTTC. This encodes CASTDFLAKNIQYF. Looking up the rest from reference TRBV28 and TRBJ2-4 gives the full variable domain: DVKVTQSSRYLVKRTGEKVFLECVQDMDHENMFWYRQDPGLGLRLIYFSYDVKMKEKGDIPEGYSVSREKKERFSLILESASTNQTSMYLCASTDFLAKNIQYFGAGTRLSVL.

This chain links TRBV6-5 with TRBJ2-1, with 11 bases that match TRBD1. The CDR3 loop spans 15 amino acids. The V and J ends lost 6 bases and 7 bases, in that order; junction bases with no gene match: 8. Germline lookup yields CDR1 MNHEY and CDR2 SVGAGI. The CDR3 sequence: CASSSGQGAGNEQFF. CDR3 DNA sequence: TGTGCCAGCAGCTCCGGACAGGGGGCTGGTAATGAGCAGTTCTTC.

The V gene is TRBV5-6, the J gene TRBJ2-7, with 7 bases that match TRBD1. Per the germline V gene, CDR1 is SGHDT and CDR2 is YYEEEE. This CDR3 contains 17 residues. V lost 3 bases and J lost 1; bases outside the gene matches: 13. The CDR3 loop is CASSSPRGGSPSYEQYF. The CDR3, as DNA: TGTGCCAGCAGCTCCCCTCGAGGGGGCTCTCCATCCTACGAGCAGTACTTC.

This clonotype was seen a few times. The rearrangement links TRBV11-2 to TRBJ1-5; perhaps TRBD1 as D (5 bases). The CDR3 length is 16 residues. Trimming took off 3 bases at V and 4 bases at J, with 16 bases between the two ends. Germline loops: CDR1 SGHAT, CDR2 FQNNGV. The CDR3 region is CASSFYEGRRNQPQHF. The DNA of the CDR3 is TGTGCCAGCAGCTTTTATGAGGGGCGTCGTAATCAGCCCCAGCATTTT.

This clonotype was counted ten times or more. The chain carries TRBV10-3 and TRBJ1-5; D remains ambiguous. Trimming shortened V by 3 bases and J by 6 bases, and 15 bases separated the two germline ends. Germline V gene data show CDR1 as ENHRY and CDR2 as SYGVKD. This CDR3 spans 15 amino acids. The CDR3 DNA follows: TGTGCCATCAGTGACTCCGGACGGGGTGGTCAGCCCCAGCATTTT. Protein sequence: CAISDSGRGGQPQHF.

The sample holds many counts of this clonotype. The J gene is TRBJ2-7, the V gene TRBV3-1; 15 bases line up with TRBD2. This CDR3 is 17 amino acids long. Germline V gene data show CDR1 as LGHDT and CDR2 as YNNKEL (reference sequence). V gave up 6 bases and J gave up 4 bases; unmatched junction bases: 10. The CDR3 loop is CASSPVGLAGGKYEQYF. The CDR3 bases are TGTGCCAGCAGTCCCGTCGGACTAGCGGGAGGGAAGTACGAGCAGTACTTC.

This clonotype was detected only a few times. V usage is TRBV30 and J usage is TRBJ1-6; tentatively, D is TRBD1 (6 bases). Deletions cut 3 bases from V and 10 bases from J, with 16 bases between. Germline loops: CDR1 GTSNPN, CDR2 SVGIG (reference sequence). The CDR3 runs to 14 residues. In DNA, the CDR3 is TGTGCCTGGAGCCGCACAGGGAAGTCCTCACCCCTCCACTTT. This translates into CAWSRTGKSSPLHF.

The chain uses TRBV29-1 and TRBJ2-7; tentative D call: TRBD1 (5 bases). The germline V gene has CDR1 SQVTM and CDR2 ANQGSEA. The CDR3 is 12 amino acids. The V end was cut by 2 bases, the J end by 5 bases, with 10 bases between. Here the CDR3 DNA reads TGCAGCGTTGAACCTAGGGGTGACGAGCAGTACTTC. Its protein product is CSVEPRGDEQYF.

The V gene is TRBV7-9, the J gene TRBJ1-3; TRBD1 is a possible D gene (6 bases). V lost 3 bases and J 11 bases, leaving 11 bases between the germline ends. The CDR3 is made up of 12 amino acids. Germline V gene sequence: CDR1 SEHNR, CDR2 FQNEAQ (reference sequence). CDR3 bases: TGTGCCAGCAGCTTGCCGGGACACTCCATATATTTT. It yields the protein CASSLPGHSIYF.

This clonotype occurred a few times. The genes are TRBV7-9 and TRBJ2-1; maybe TRBD2 (6 bases). The CDR3 runs 16 residues. With 5 bases removed from V and 2 bases from J, the gap between germline ends came to 16 bases. The germline CDR1 and CDR2 sequences are SEHNR and FQNEAQ (reference sequence). CDR3 DNA sequence: TGTGCCAGCAGCCCCCGTGGGGGGAGTGCCTACAATGAGCAGTTCTTC. Translating it yields CASSPRGGSAYNEQFF.

This clonotype was counted at least ten times. The rearrangement links TRBV29-1 to TRBJ2-5, with a possible D match to TRBD2 (6 bases). This CDR3 comprises 10 residues. Germline CDR1 and CDR2: SQVTM and ANQGSEA. The V and J ends lost 7 bases and 5 bases respectively, with 8 bases between them. CDR3 sequence (DNA): TGCAGCGGGGGGGACGAGACCCAGTACTTC. Its protein product is CSGGDETQYF.

This clonotype turned up a few times. The CDR3, as DNA: TGTGCCAGCAGTTCCCCGGGACGGGGGGCTGGCACTGAAGCTTTCTTT. Translating it yields CASSSPGRGAGTEAFF. V and J are TRBV6-5 and TRBJ1-1; D might be TRBD1 (6 bases). The CDR3 consists of 16 residues. Germline values: CDR1 MNHEY, CDR2 SVGAGI. Trimming removed 4 bases at V and 4 bases at J, with 19 bases between.

The chain carries TRBV28 and TRBJ2-7; 10 positions agree with TRBD1. V trimming: 5 bases; J trimming: 2 bases; junction bases outside the gene matches: 6. Germline-derived CDR1 and CDR2 are MDHEN and SYDVKM. The CDR3 covers 15 residues. The CDR3: CASSVGTGVPYEQYF. For the CDR3, the DNA is TGTGCCAGCAGTGTTGGGACAGGGGTCCCCTACGAGCAGTACTTC.

This clonotype was recorded a few times. This chain links TRBV20-1 with TRBJ1-3; D gene uncertain. The ends were cut back, 6 bases at V and 9 bases at J, with 12 bases in the middle. There are 11 residues in the CDR3. Germline V gives CDR1 DFQATT, CDR2 SNEGSKA (reference sequence). The CDR3 coding sequence is TGCAGTGCCGCCACAGAGAGCACCATATATTTT. It is translated as CSAATESTIYF.

This chain links TRBV20-1 with TRBJ2-1; 10 positions agree with TRBD2. From germline, CDR1 is DFQATT and CDR2 SNEGSKA (reference sequence). There are 14 residues in the CDR3. Trimming cost V 0 bases and J 6 bases; bases outside gene matches: 2. The CDR3 spells CSARDASGGNEQFF. The CDR3 DNA is TGCAGTGCTAGAGACGCTAGCGGGGGCAATGAGCAGTTCTTC.

This clonotype appeared many times. The rearrangement joins TRBV20-1 to TRBJ2-1; no definite D call. CDR1 DFQATT and CDR2 SNEGSKA come from the germline V gene (reference sequence). The CDR3 contains 11 residues. V dropped 2 bases and J dropped 5 bases, with 4 bases sitting between them. CDR3 amino acids: CSARSHNEQFF. CDR3 in DNA: TGCAGTGCTAGATCTCACAATGAGCAGTTCTTC.

V gene TRBV5-1 combines with J gene TRBJ2-5, with D hard to call. The V end was cut by 3 bases, the J end by 2 bases, with 14 bases between. The CDR3 length is 15 residues. CDR1 is SGHRS and CDR2 is YFSETQ in the germline V gene. The CDR3 loop reads CASSWASERQETQYF. CDR3 coding DNA: TGCGCCAGCAGCTGGGCGTCAGAGAGACAAGAGACCCAGTACTTC.

This clonotype was detected only a few times. CDR3 protein: CASSLIGSVEDTEAFF. The CDR3 region has the DNA TGTGCCAGCAGTTTAATCGGGTCGGTAGAGGACACTGAAGCTTTCTTT. V usage is TRBV28 and J usage is TRBJ1-1; D call uncertain. V lost 2 bases to trimming and J lost 3 bases, with 16 bases between them. The CDR3 is 16 residues long. Looked up from germline, CDR1 is MDHEN and CDR2 is SYDVKM.

This clonotype was observed a few times. The rearrangement joins TRBV28 to TRBJ2-7; the match to TRBD1 covers 8 bases. The ends lost 10 bases at V and 3 bases at J; junction bases unmatched: 11. CDR1 is MDHEN, CDR2 SYDVKM, per germline. The CDR3 is made up of 14 amino acids. The CDR3 reads CATAGGYDHYEQYF. The CDR3 DNA reads as TGTGCCACCGCAGGGGGCTACGATCACTACGAGCAGTACTTC.